The rows below give T cell receptor beta chains drawn from one sample of a study of cytomegalovirus exposure and HLA in healthy donors. Assay used: immunoSEQ multiplex PCR; TCRdb lists only in-frame clones, some missing. The sample lists about 180,000 clones; over 80% were seen once. Specimen: PBMCs. The receptors originated from a girl aged 5-17 years in good health and CMV-seropositive. The CDR3 runs from the conserved cysteine through the conserved F or W. A D gene is named only where the DNA matches it firmly. Not every row has a clone size; where given, it reads once, few, many or a size class.

abundance	v_gene	d_gene	j_gene	CDR3nt	CDR3aa
-	TRBV14	-	TRBJ1-1	TGTGCCAGCAGCCAAGAACCCCGGTACTTTGAAGCTTTCTTT	CASSQEPRYFEAFF
-	TRBV19	TRBD1	TRBJ2-3	TGTGCGACAGGGCGTAGCACAGATACGCAGTATTTT	CATGRSTDTQYF
-	TRBV6-1	-	TRBJ1-5	TGTGCCAGCATGCGCCAACAGCCCCAGCATTTT	CASMRQQPQHF
-	TRBV6-5	TRBD1	TRBJ2-7	TGTGCCAGCAGTGCGACAGGGCGCTCCTACGAGCAGTACTTC	CASSATGRSYEQYF
-	TRBV30	TRBD1	TRBJ1-1	TGTGCCCGTGGACAGGGGGCCACTGAAGCTTTCTTT	CARGQGATEAFF
-	TRBV2	-	TRBJ2-5	TGTGCCAGCAGTGAGCGGGTCCAAGAGACCCAGTACTTC	CASSERVQETQYF
-	TRBV7-6	-	TRBJ2-5	TGTGCCAGCAGCCTGGCAGAGACCCAGTACTTC	CASSLAETQYF
-	TRBV5-1	TRBD2	TRBJ2-7	TGCGCCAGCAGCTTACTAGCGGGAGGGCCTTCCTACGAGCAGTACTTC	CASSLLAGGPSYEQYF
-	TRBV5-6	TRBD1	TRBJ1-1	TGTGCCAGCAGCTTGGGGGACAGAAACACTGAAGCTTTCTTT	CASSLGDRNTEAFF
once	TRBV4-3	-	TRBJ2-1	TGCGCCAGCAGCCAAACTAGGGCCTACAATGAGCAGTTCTTC	CASSQTRAYNEQFF
-	TRBV6-5	-	TRBJ2-7	TGTGCCAGCAGCCCAGGTAGAACAGGGACCTACGAGCAGTACTTC	CASSPGRTGTYEQYF
-	TRBV11-2	-	TRBJ2-2	TGTGCCAGCAGCTTAGTTCGCGGGCCGAACACCGGGGAGCTGTTTTTT	CASSLVRGPNTGELFF
-	TRBV29-1	-	TRBJ2-7	TGCAGCGTTGAGGGGCGGGGTCCAGACTACGAGCAGTACTTC	CSVEGRGPDYEQYF
-	TRBV30	TRBD1	TRBJ2-5	TGTGCCTGGAGTGATACGGACAGGGGGTACGGAGAGACCCAGTACTTC	CAWSDTDRGYGETQYF
once	TRBV6-5	TRBD1	TRBJ2-7	TGTGCCAGCAGTCCGGGACAGGGGGCGGGCGAGCAGTACTTC	CASSPGQGAGEQYF
few	TRBV6-1	TRBD2	TRBJ2-7	TGTGCCAGCAGTGAAGAACTAGCGGGAGGGTACGAGCAGTACTTC	CASSEELAGGYEQYF
-	TRBV10-3	TRBD2	TRBJ2-1	TGTGCCATCAGTGACACCGGGACTAGCGGGAGTGGATCCTACAATGAGCAGTTCTTC	CAISDTGTSGSGSYNEQFF
few	TRBV10-3	-	TRBJ2-1	TGTGCCGCATCCCAGACTAGCAATGAGCAGTTCTTC	CAASQTSNEQFF
-	TRBV30	TRBD2	TRBJ2-1	TGTGCCTGGAGTGTGGTAGCGGGAGACAGTGAGCAGTTCTTC	CAWSVVAGDSEQFF
-	TRBV7-6	-	TRBJ2-6	TGTGCCAGCAGCCCAAACTCTGGGGCCAACGTCCTGACTTTC	CASSPNSGANVLTF
-	TRBV5-8	-	TRBJ2-4	TGTGCCAGCAGCTTGAACTGGGGGCGTATAGACAAAAACATTCAGTACTTC	CASSLNWGRIDKNIQYF
-	TRBV29-1	-	TRBJ1-2	TGCAGCGTTGAAGATCGTACAGGCTATGGCTACACCTTC	CSVEDRTGYGYTF
-	TRBV5-4	TRBD2	TRBJ2-7	TGTGCCAGCAGCTCAAGCGGGGCGGTGGGGTACGAGCAGTACTTC	CASSSSGAVGYEQYF
-	TRBV27	-	TRBJ1-5	TGTGCCAGCAGTTTATCACCTGGGGGCCGTCAGCCCCAGCATTTT	CASSLSPGGRQPQHF
-	TRBV7-8	TRBD2	TRBJ2-3	TGTGCCAGCAGCTTAGTAGGTAGCGGGATGTTCACAGATACGCAGTATTTT	CASSLVGSGMFTDTQYF
-	TRBV18	TRBD2	TRBJ2-1	TGTGCCAGCTCTTTGGGACTAGCCCTTTACAATGAGCAGTTCTTC	CASSLGLALYNEQFF
-	TRBV7-3	TRBD2	TRBJ2-7	TGTGCCAGCAGCCCGACTAGCGGGAGGCTCGAGCAGTACTTC	CASSPTSGRLEQYF
-	TRBV6-4	-	TRBJ2-1	TGTGCCAGCAGTGACGTAGCTTTCTCCTACAATGAGCAGTTCTTC	CASSDVAFSYNEQFF
-	TRBV6-5	-	TRBJ1-1	TGTGCCAGCAGTTACTTCGGAGGGAAAAACACTGAAGCTTTCTTT	CASSYFGGKNTEAFF
-	TRBV7-7	TRBD2	TRBJ2-7	TGTGCCAGCAGCTTCTCGACTAGCGTGTTCTCTTCCGAGCAGTACTTC	CASSFSTSVFSSEQYF
-	TRBV6-5	-	TRBJ1-1	TGTGCCAGCAGTCCTGGGACTTATACCGGGCGGGCTTTCTTT	CASSPGTYTGRAFF
-	TRBV15	-	TRBJ2-7	TGTGCCAGTGGAAGGGGCACCTACGAGCAGTACTTC	CASGRGTYEQYF
few	TRBV4-3	TRBD1	TRBJ1-2	TGCGCCAGCAGTCCAGGCGGGACAGCTAACTATGGCTACACCTTC	CASSPGGTANYGYTF
-	TRBV14	TRBD1	TRBJ1-1	TGTGCCAGCAGCCAAGTACAGGGGCTGGGAGCTTTCTTT	CASSQVQGLGAFF
-	TRBV5-1	TRBD2	TRBJ2-5	TGCGCCAGCAGCTTGGAACTTAGCGGGGGTAGGGAGACCCAGTACTTC	CASSLELSGGRETQYF
-	TRBV19	-	TRBJ1-1	TGTGCCAGTAGGGACAGAAAGGACACTGAAGCTTTCTTT	CASRDRKDTEAFF
few	TRBV6-1	TRBD1	TRBJ2-5	TGTGCCAGCAAACAGGGGGCGTTCGAGACCCAGTACTTC	CASKQGAFETQYF
few	TRBV7-9	-	TRBJ2-2	TGTGCCAGCAGCGGGCAAACAGGGATCTTGATTACCGGGGAGCTGTTTTTT	CASSGQTGILITGELFF
-	TRBV7-6	-	TRBJ2-1	TGTGCCAGCAGCCCCGCCGGGAGCTCCTACAATGAGCAGTTCTTC	CASSPAGSSYNEQFF
-	TRBV10-3	-	TRBJ2-2	TGTGCCATCAGTGAACCCCCCAGGGCGCGCGAGACTGGGGAGCTGTTTTTT	CAISEPPRARETGELFF
few	TRBV4-2	-	TRBJ1-2	TGTGCCAGCAGCCAACGCGAGAGGGCAAACTATGGCTACACCTTC	CASSQRERANYGYTF
-	TRBV19	-	TRBJ1-3	TGTGCCAGTAGTATTCGAGGAAGGGGCTCTGGAAACACCATATATTTT	CASSIRGRGSGNTIYF